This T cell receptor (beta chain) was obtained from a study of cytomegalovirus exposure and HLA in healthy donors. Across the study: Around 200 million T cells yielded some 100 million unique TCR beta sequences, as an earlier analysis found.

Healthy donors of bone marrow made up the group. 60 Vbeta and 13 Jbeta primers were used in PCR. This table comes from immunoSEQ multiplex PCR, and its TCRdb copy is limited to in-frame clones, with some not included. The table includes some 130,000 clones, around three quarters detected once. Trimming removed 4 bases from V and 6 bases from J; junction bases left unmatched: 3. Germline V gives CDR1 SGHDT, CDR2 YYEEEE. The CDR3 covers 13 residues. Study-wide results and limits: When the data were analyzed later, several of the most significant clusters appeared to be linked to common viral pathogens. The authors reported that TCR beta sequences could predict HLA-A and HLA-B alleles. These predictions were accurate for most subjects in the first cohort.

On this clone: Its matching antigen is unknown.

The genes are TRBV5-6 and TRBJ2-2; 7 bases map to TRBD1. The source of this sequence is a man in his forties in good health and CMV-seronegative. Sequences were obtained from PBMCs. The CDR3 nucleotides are TGTGCCAGCAGCGACGGGACAGCCGGGGAGCTGTTTTTT. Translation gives CASSDGTAGELFF.